The clone carrying this T cell receptor beta chain was seen only once. Antigen specificity is unknown. The CDR3 is 15 residues long. Trimming shortened V by 0 bases and J by 4 bases, and 11 bases separated the two germline ends. Looked up from germline, CDR1 is SGHNT and CDR2 is YYREEE (reference sequence). This record belongs to a study of T cells in localized non-small cell lung cancer. Study-level findings and limits: As only one tumor region underwent sequencing, heterogeneity remains possible. Across samples, adjacent lung featured a median roughly 56 of the top 100 tumor clones.

Here immunoSEQ multiplex PCR was the method, and the copy in TCRdb shows in-frame clones only, minus some. The sample consists of about 24,000 clones, about 90% of them appearing once. The receptor comes from a male donor aged 60 or over with stage I squamous cell lung carcinoma. The V and J genes are TRBV5-4 and TRBJ2-1; D might be TRBD1 or TRBD2, each matching 5 bases. Sequences were derived from peripheral blood, sampled before any cancer treatment. Here the CDR3 DNA reads TGTGCCAGCAGCTTGGGGGGACGGAATTACAATGAGCAGTTCTTC. This encodes CASSLGGRNYNEQFF.